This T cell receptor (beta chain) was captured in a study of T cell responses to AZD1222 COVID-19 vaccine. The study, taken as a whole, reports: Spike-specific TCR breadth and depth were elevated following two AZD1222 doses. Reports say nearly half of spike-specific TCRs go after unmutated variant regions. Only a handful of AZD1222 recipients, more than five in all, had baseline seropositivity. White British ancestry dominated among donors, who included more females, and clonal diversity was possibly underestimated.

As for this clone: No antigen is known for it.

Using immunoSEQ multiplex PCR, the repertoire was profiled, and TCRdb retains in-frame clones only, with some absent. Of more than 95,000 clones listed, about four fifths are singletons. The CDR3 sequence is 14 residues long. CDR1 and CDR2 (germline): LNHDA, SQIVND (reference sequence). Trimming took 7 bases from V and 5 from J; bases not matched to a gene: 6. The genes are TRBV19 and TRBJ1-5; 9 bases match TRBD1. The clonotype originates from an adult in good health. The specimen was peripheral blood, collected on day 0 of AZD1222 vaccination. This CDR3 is CASTMGDRDQPQHF. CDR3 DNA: TGTGCCAGTACCATGGGGGACAGGGATCAGCCCCAGCATTTT.